This T cell receptor beta chain was captured in a study of blood T cell repertoires in COVID-19. In the original analysis: It was from reference gene primer amplification that nucleated cell counts were estimated. Data came from immunoSEQ multiplex PCR; TCRdb stores just in-frame clones and leaves some out. The DNA was the basis for D and trimming; V, J and clone size are from that table. The sample carries about 200,000 clones, 88% recorded once. Germline V gene lookup returns CDR1 SEHNR and CDR2 FQNEAQ (reference sequence). There are 12 residues in the CDR3. With 1 base removed from V and 8 bases from J, the gap between germline ends came to 8 bases.

This chain connects TRBV7-9 to TRBJ1-1; no firm D call. Sequenced input: peripheral blood. The TCR sequence derives from a man aged 40-49 years with acute or convalescent COVID-19. The CDR3 sequence is CASSLGAGEAFF. CDR3 in DNA: TGTGCCAGCAGCTTAGGGGCAGGAGAAGCTTTCTTT.